The 6 T cell receptor beta chains below all came from one sample that was sequenced in a study of T cell clones after liver transplantation. Using immunoSEQ multiplex PCR, the repertoire was profiled, and TCRdb retains in-frame clones only, with some absent. Counted here are 65,000 to 80,000 clones, about 80% occurring once; the ten biggest clones make up approximately 0.6%. The specimen comprised CD4+ T cells from blood, sampled before liver transplant. These receptors were obtained from a human donor who received a liver transplant.

The V and J genes are TRBV19 and TRBJ2-5; 7 bases agree with TRBD2. Germline V gene lookup returns CDR1 LNHDA and CDR2 SQIVND (reference sequence). Trimming removed 7 bases from V and 4 bases from J; junction bases left unmatched: 21. The CDR3 covers 18 residues. CDR3 sequence (DNA): TGTGCCAGTACCTCCGGGTGGCTAGCGGACCCTCGGGGAGAGACCCAGTACTTC. This translates into CASTSGWLADPRGETQYF.

This rearrangement joins TRBV28 to TRBJ1-5; 10 nucleotides match TRBD1. J lost 4 bases, V lost 6 bases, and 6 bases had no gene match. CDR1 MDHEN and CDR2 SYDVKM come from the germline V gene. The CDR3 is made up of 15 amino acids. This chain's CDR3 is CASRSADRGNQPQHF. CDR3 nucleotides: TGTGCCAGCAGGTCCGCGGACAGGGGGAATCAGCCCCAGCATTTT.

The chain uses TRBV7-9 and TRBJ1-2; 7 bases are shared with TRBD1. Per germline, CDR1 SEHNR and CDR2 FQNEAQ (reference sequence). The ends lost 3 bases at V and 4 bases at J; junction bases unmatched: 11. The length of the CDR3 is 16 residues. Here the CDR3 reads CASSFDRARTLYGYTF. The CDR3 region has the DNA TGTGCCAGCAGCTTCGACAGGGCCCGCACTCTCTATGGCTACACCTTC.

The V gene is TRBV6-5, the J gene TRBJ1-4, with D unresolved. The germline V and J ends were trimmed by 8 bases and 0 bases, with 7 bases remaining between them. This CDR3 spans 13 amino acids. Germline lookup yields CDR1 MNHEY and CDR2 SVGAGI. This CDR3 is CASSGTTNEKLFF. Written as DNA, the CDR3 is TGTGCCAGCTCCGGGACAACTAATGAAAAACTGTTTTTT.

This clone came up a few times. Here the CDR3 DNA reads TGTGCCAGCAGCCTGACAGCTGATGAAAAACTGTTTTTT. Translating gives CASSLTADEKLFF. The J gene is TRBJ1-4, the V gene TRBV6-6, with a tentative D call TRBD1 (5 bases). Trimming shortened V by 6 bases and J by 6 bases, and 11 bases separated the two germline ends. Germline CDR1 reads MNHNY; CDR2 reads SVGAGI (reference sequence). The CDR3 is 13 amino acids.

V and J are TRBV9 and TRBJ2-1; 12 positions agree with TRBD2. CDR1 and CDR2 from the germline V gene are SGDLS and YYNGEE. Losses at the gene ends were 0 bases for V and 7 bases for J; bases not matched to a gene: 8. The CDR3 contains 17 residues. CDR3 protein: CASSVDRLAGVSNEQFF. DNA of the CDR3: TGTGCCAGCAGCGTAGATCGACTAGCGGGAGTCTCGAATGAGCAGTTCTTC. Based on the CDR3 plus reference TRBV9 and TRBJ2-1, the full variable domain is DSGVTQTPKHLITATGQRVTLRCSPRSGDLSVYWYQQSLDQGLQFLIQYYNGEERAKGNILERFSAQQFPDLHSELNLSSLELGDSALYFCASSVDRLAGVSNEQFFGPGTRLTVL.